This note documents a single T cell receptor (beta chain) sequence. The method was immunoSEQ multiplex PCR; TCRdb's version includes in-frame clones alone and lacks a portion of them. The data contain around 170,000 clones, 89% of them singletons. This record belongs to a study of blood T cell repertoires in COVID-19. The junction had 6 bases not matched to a gene; V was cut back by 0 bases and J by 4 bases. The CDR3 loop spans 16 amino acids. Per the germline V gene, CDR1 is SGDLS and CDR2 is YYNGEE. The sequencing sample was made of peripheral blood. This sequence was found in a man between 18 and 35 years old who had recovered from COVID-19. J is TRBJ2-5 and V is TRBV9; TRBD1 agrees at 10 bases. The CDR3 coding sequence is TGTGCCAGCAGCGTAGTAGCGGGGACAGGGGCAGAGACCCAGTACTTC. Encoded protein: CASSVVAGTGAETQYF. Supplemented by reference TRBV9 and TRBJ2-5, the full variable domain reads DSGVTQTPKHLITATGQRVTLRCSPRSGDLSVYWYQQSLDQGLQFLIQYYNGEERAKGNILERFSAQQFPDLHSELNLSSLELGDSALYFCASSVVAGTGAETQYFGPGTRLLVL.